This TCR beta chain originates from a study of cytomegalovirus exposure and HLA in healthy donors. Study conclusions and caveats: Later work found that TCR association rates differed between HLA loci; DRB1 had the most and HLA-C the fewest.

As to this clone: Its antigen is still unknown.

The CDR3 spans 13 residues. The V end was cut by 3 bases, the J end by 1 base, with 7 bases between. The germline V gene has CDR1 SGHRS and CDR2 YFSETQ. Both 60 Vbeta primers and 13 Jbeta primers went into the PCR. The repertoire was sequenced with immunoSEQ multiplex PCR; TCRdb's copy has only in-frame clones and lacks some. The sample records 170,000 or so clones, over 75% being singletons. The sequencing input was PBMCs. The clonotype originates from a woman in her 30s in good health and CMV-seronegative. V is TRBV5-1 and J is TRBJ1-1; D is undetermined. DNA of the CDR3: TGCGCCAGCAGCTGGCCCTCGAACACTGAAGCTTTCTTT. Protein: CASSWPSNTEAFF.